This T cell receptor (beta chain) was captured in a study of beta chain features in type 1 diabetes. The authors reverse transcribed all of the isolated RNA, so sequencing captured expressed TCRB transcripts. Libraries were prepared by immunoSEQ multiplex PCR; TCRdb keeps only in-frame clonotypes and omits some of them. The sample yields some 250,000 clones, about 11% seen once. Cell sorting via CD45RO/CCR7/CD25/CD127/CD95/CD27 was performed to obtain CD4+ naive, central memory, regulatory and stem cell-like memory cells. There are a few counts of this clone. The antigen is unknown. The CDR3 runs to 18 residues. V lost 4 bases and J 0 bases, leaving 17 bases between the germline ends. The V gene's germline CDR1 is SGHNT and CDR2 YYREEE (reference sequence). General study points: Although PCR might favor shorter templates, it would do so equally in patients and controls. All four CD4+ subsets of Type 1 diabetes patients contained TCRB CDR3s that were moderately but significantly shorter. VDJ junctions sequenced from type 1 diabetes patients showed fewer insertions and more deletions. The naive, central memory and Treg TCRB repertoires of patients appeared to be more similar to one another than those of healthy donors.

The clonotype originates from a young man with type 1 diabetes. The V and J genes are TRBV5-4 and TRBJ2-6; no reliable D call. Sequenced: naive CD4+ T cells from blood. Here the CDR3 DNA reads TGTGCCAGCAGCCCCGCCACCGCACGGTCCTCTGGGGCCAACGTCCTGACTTTC. It codes for CASSPATARSSGANVLTF.